The 21 T cell receptor beta chains below come from one sample, sequenced in a study of T cells in Graves' hyperthyroidism and ophthalmopathy. TCR beta CDR3 region amplification was performed from RNA transcripts. The HTBI primer set drove a first-round RT-PCR of the TCR CDR3. TCRdb re-analysed the multiplex PCR reads in MiXCR, keeping a single row per CDR3 protein. The repertoire holds 300,000 to 400,000 distinct CDR3 sequences, with roughly 23% as singletons. Input material: blood. The source is a woman aged 45-59 years with Graves' hyperthyroidism.

The CDR3 DNA reads TGTGCCAGCAGTGATATATTATCCGTCGGGACAGGAGAGGACGAGCAGTACTTC. Translated: CASSDILSVGTGEDEQYF. The J gene is TRBJ2-7, the V gene TRBV2, with TRBD1 identical over 8 bases. The CDR3 has 18 residues. CDR1 and CDR2 (germline): SNHLY, FYNNEI. The V and J ends lost 3 bases and 5 bases, in that order; junction bases with no gene match: 18.

This clonotype was counted at least ten times. This sequence joins TRBV6-1 and TRBJ1-2; D uncertain. CDR3 length: 13 amino acids. Germline CDR1 reads MNHNS; CDR2 reads SASEGT. With 6 bases removed from V and 1 base from J, the gap between germline ends came to 9 bases. The CDR3 bases are TGTGCCAGCAGCCTCGGGTTTAACTATGGCTACACCTTC. Amino acids: CASSLGFNYGYTF.

This clonotype has only a few counts. The rearrangement uses TRBV2 and TRBJ2-4, with 7 bases matching TRBD1. This CDR3 comprises 14 residues. Germline loops: CDR1 SNHLY, CDR2 FYNNEI. Trimming at V came to 9 bases and at J to 1 base, leaving 6 bases not matched to a gene. The DNA for the CDR3 is TGTGCCAGTAAGTCGACAGGGGCCAAAAACATTCAGTACTTC. Encoded protein: CASKSTGAKNIQYF.

This clonotype was seen at least ten times. The chain carries TRBV3-1 and TRBJ1-2, with D possibly TRBD1 on 5 matching bases. The V gene lost 5 bases and the J gene lost 2 bases, with 21 bases spanning the gap. Per germline, CDR1 LGHDT and CDR2 YNNKEL (reference sequence). CDR3 length: 17 residues. CDR3 in amino acids: CASSADIGPSRNYGYTF. CDR3 nucleotides: TGTGCCAGCAGCGCGGACATCGGGCCGTCAAGAAACTATGGCTACACCTTC.

Many counts were recorded for this clonotype. The chain couples TRBV2 to TRBJ1-4, with 7 bases aligning to TRBD1. Germline trimming cut 7 bases from V and 0 bases from J; bases unmatched to any gene: 8. CDR3 size: 16 residues. Per the germline V gene, CDR1 is SNHLY and CDR2 is FYNNEI. The DNA of the CDR3 is TGTGCCAGCACCCGGGACAGATCAGCAACTAATGAAAAACTGTTTTTT. Its protein product is CASTRDRSATNEKLFF.

The V and J genes are TRBV2 and TRBJ2-2, with TRBD2 matching 9 bases. The CDR3 runs to 16 residues. Germline V gives CDR1 SNHLY, CDR2 FYNNEI. Trimming cost V 6 bases and J 2 bases; bases outside gene matches: 7. The CDR3 bases are TGTGCCAGCAGCCGGGTAGCGGGGGAAAACACCGGGGAGCTGTTTTTT. Translated: CASSRVAGENTGELFF.

In this sample, this clonotype turned up a few times. This CDR3 is CASSQAPGQIYGYTF. DNA of the CDR3: TGCGCCAGCAGCCAGGCTCCGGGACAGATCTATGGCTACACCTTC. The V call is TRBV4-1, the J call TRBJ1-2; 7 nucleotides match TRBD1. Germline V gene sequence: CDR1 MGHRA, CDR2 YSYEKL. Trimming took 3 bases from V and 4 from J; bases not matched to a gene: 8. This CDR3 is built from 15 residues.

Worth noting for this clonotype: This may arise from a read error, as a much more abundant clone is one base away. The CDR3 sequence: CASSLVVSGSSDYTF. Here the CDR3 DNA reads TGTGCCAGCAGCTTAGTAGTTTCAGGGTCCTCTGACTACACCTTC. The chain carries TRBV7-8 and TRBJ1-2; D is perhaps TRBD1 (5 bases). CDR3 length equals 15 residues. The V end was cut by 1 base, the J end by 10 bases, with 19 bases between. CDR1 and CDR2 from the germline V gene are SGHVS and FQNEAQ.

The chain carries TRBV9 and TRBJ1-1; possibly TRBD1 for D (6 bases). This CDR3 comprises 13 residues. Trimming left V 1 base short and J 7 bases short, with 11 bases between. The germline V gene encodes CDR1 SGDLS and CDR2 YYNGEE. The CDR3 protein is CASSVYRTDEAFF. CDR3 DNA: TGTGCCAGCAGCGTATATCGGACAGATGAAGCTTTCTTT.

The CDR3 reads CASSAQGMAPYNEQFF. For the CDR3, the DNA is TGTGCCAGCAGCGCACAGGGTATGGCGCCCTACAATGAGCAGTTCTTC. The chain employs TRBV7-3 and TRBJ2-1, with D possibly matching TRBD1 (6 bases). Per the germline V gene, CDR1 is SGHTA and CDR2 is FQGTGA. The CDR3 runs 16 residues. The V end was cut by 5 bases, the J end by 2 bases, with 16 bases between.

This clonotype was observed many times. The gene calls are TRBV20-1 and TRBJ2-7; TRBD2 matches at 9 bases. CDR3 size: 14 residues. The germline CDR1 and CDR2 sequences are DFQATT and SNEGSKA (reference sequence). Losses at the gene ends were 0 bases for V and 3 bases for J; bases not matched to a gene: 3. The CDR3 DNA reads TGCAGTGCTAGAGATGCGGGAGGGTTCTACGAGCAGTACTTC. It is translated as CSARDAGGFYEQYF.

The chain is built from TRBV29-1 and TRBJ2-7; TRBD1 agrees at 10 bases. The CDR3 runs 14 residues. Germline trimming cut 5 bases from V and 9 bases from J; bases unmatched to any gene: 13. From germline, CDR1 is SQVTM and CDR2 ANQGSEA. Written as DNA, the CDR3 is TGCAGCGTTTCACCCTCCGCTCGACAGGGGGCGCAGTACTTC. Translation gives CSVSPSARQGAQYF.

Concerning this clonotype itself: The junction departs from the called germline gene at one end, perhaps through a read error. The chain combines TRBV2 with TRBJ2-2; 10 bases are a match to TRBD2. Germline loops: CDR1 SNHLY, CDR2 FYNNEI. The CDR3 has 13 residues. In DNA, the CDR3 is TGTGCCATCGGGACTAGCGACACCGGGGAGCCGTTTTTT. Its protein is CAIGTSDTGEPFF.

This clonotype has at least ten counts. The rearrangement links TRBV5-1 to TRBJ1-5; D is possibly TRBD1 (5 bases). This CDR3 spans 15 amino acids. V was trimmed by 0 bases and J by 1 base, leaving 8 bases between them. CDR1 is SGHRS, CDR2 YFSETQ, per germline. The CDR3 sequence is CASSLEWGSNQPQHF. Written as DNA, the CDR3 is TGCGCCAGCAGCTTGGAGTGGGGGAGCAATCAGCCCCAGCATTTT.

Ten or more counts support this clonotype. The chain employs TRBV6-1 and TRBJ1-1; TRBD1 might be the D (6 bases). The CDR3 is 14 residues long. Trimming took off 6 bases at V and 0 bases at J, with 11 bases between the two ends. Germline assignment: CDR1 MNHNS and CDR2 SASEGT. The CDR3 bases are TGTGCCAGCAGCTGGGACAATTTGAACACTGAAGCTTTCTTT. It codes for CASSWDNLNTEAFF.

This clonotype was picked up a small number of times. In nucleotides, the CDR3 is TGCAGCGTTAGGGCTCCATCCGAGCAGTACTTC. It codes for CSVRAPSEQYF. The chain is built from TRBV29-1 and TRBJ2-7; D is unresolved. The CDR3 spans 11 residues. The ends were cut back, 5 bases at V and 6 bases at J, with 11 bases in the middle. Germline loops: CDR1 SQVTM, CDR2 ANQGSEA.

This clonotype came up a few times. The V gene is TRBV29-1, the J gene TRBJ1-2; weak D call: TRBD1 (6 bases). The CDR3 has 11 amino acids. The germline V gene has CDR1 SQVTM and CDR2 ANQGSEA. V was cut by 6 bases and J by 8 bases, with 13 bases left in between. The CDR3 DNA reads as TGCAGCGTACTTACAGGGAACGGCTACACCTTC. Amino acids: CSVLTGNGYTF.

The gene calls are TRBV7-8 and TRBJ1-4, with D possibly matching TRBD1 (5 bases). The CDR3 has 13 residues. V was pared by 3 bases and J by 6 bases, with 8 bases between. CDR1 and CDR2 (germline): SGHVS, FQNEAQ. The CDR3 sequence: CASSLGVDEKLFF. The DNA of the CDR3 is TGTGCCAGCAGCTTGGGGGTTGATGAAAAACTGTTTTTT.

This clonotype was seen at least ten times. The chain uses TRBV7-9 and TRBJ2-1, with 7 nucleotides matching TRBD2. The CDR3 has 17 residues. Trimming took 4 bases from V and 0 from J; bases not matched to a gene: 9. Germline CDR1 and CDR2: SEHNR and FQNEAQ (reference sequence). In DNA form, the CDR3 reads TGTGCCAGCAGCTCCACAGCGGGAACACACTCCTACAATGAGCAGTTCTTC. Translated, it gives CASSSTAGTHSYNEQFF.

This clonotype was found many times. The rearrangement uses TRBV28 and TRBJ1-3; D ambiguous. CDR1 is MDHEN, CDR2 SYDVKM, per germline. Between the trimmed V and J ends, which lost 5 bases and 5 bases, there was a span of 13 bases. This CDR3 contains 14 residues. CDR3 residues: CASSPPGSRNTIYF. The CDR3 DNA follows: TGTGCCAGCAGTCCCCCCGGGTCTAGAAACACCATATATTTT.

The V and J genes are TRBV10-3 and TRBJ2-7; D not resolved. V lost 0 bases, J lost 6 bases, and 6 bases lay in between. The CDR3 has 12 residues. CDR1 is ENHRY and CDR2 is SYGVKD in the germline V gene. CDR3 in DNA: TGTGCCATCAGTGAGTCTAGTCGCGAGCAGTACTTC. As protein: CAISESSREQYF.